The subject of this entry is one T cell receptor (beta chain). These data originate in a study of blood T cell repertoires in COVID-19. Profiling relied on immunoSEQ multiplex PCR, and the TCRdb table lists in-frame clones only, not all of them. This sample carries 200,000 to 250,000 clones, 85% to 90% of them seen once, and the ten largest clones take around 2.9%. CDR3 length: 13 residues. The germline gives CDR1 ENHRY, CDR2 SYGVKD. V was clipped by 6 bases and J by 7 bases, with 10 bases between them. The chain recombines TRBV10-3 with TRBJ1-6; D remains ambiguous. This TCR was sampled from a woman aged 60-75 years with acute or convalescent COVID-19. Specimen: peripheral blood. The CDR3 loop is CAIRKEMNSPLHF. In DNA form, the CDR3 reads TGTGCCATCAGGAAAGAGATGAATTCACCCCTCCACTTT.